Listed below are T cell receptor beta chains from one sample, sequenced in a study of T cells after yellow fever vaccination. Each CDR3 protein is one row after TCRdb ran MiXCR on the 5' RACE reads. The repertoire holds approximately 130,000 distinct CDR3 sequences, with approximately 16% as singletons. Sample: CD8+ T cells sorted from PBMCs, taken 5 days after the yellow fever booster vaccination. These receptors were taken from a man younger than 35 who received the YFV17D yellow fever vaccine. The CDR3 runs from the conserved cysteine through the conserved F or W. The order of the fields is J gene, V gene, D gene, clone size, CDR3 protein, CDR3 DNA. D genes are given only for firm matches. A row's size may be missing; if present it is once, few, many or a size class.

>TRBJ2-3|TRBV6-1|TRBD1|-
CASSEAYGTASTDTQYF
TGTGCCAGCAGTGAAGCCTACGGGACAGCTAGCACAGATACGCAGTATTTT
>TRBJ1-2|TRBV4-1|-|few
CASSQGERSYTF
TGCGCCAGCAGCCAAGGGGAACGGAGCTACACCTTC
>TRBJ2-5|TRBV28|-|few
CASSLLLGGAQLQETQYF
TGTGCCAGCAGTTTATTATTGGGCGGGGCCCAGCTCCAAGAGACCCAGTACTTC
>TRBJ2-7|TRBV27|-|many
CASSHGPSYEQYF
TGTGCCAGCAGCCATGGGCCGTCCTACGAGCAGTACTTC
>TRBJ1-6|TRBV9|TRBD1|few
CASSARQGNSPLHF
TGTGCCAGCAGCGCCAGACAGGGGAATTCACCCCTCCACTTT
>TRBJ2-3|TRBV5-4|-|few
CASSGQGPGPTDTQYF
TGTGCCAGCAGCGGGCAGGGCCCGGGACCCACAGATACGCAGTATTTT
>TRBJ2-2|TRBV30|-|-
CAWSPENTGELFF
TGTGCCTGGAGCCCAGAGAACACCGGGGAGCTGTTTTTT
>TRBJ2-7|TRBV7-2|-|-
CASSLVPLSSYEQYF
TGTGCCAGCAGCTTAGTACCCCTCTCCTCCTACGAGCAGTACTTC
>TRBJ2-3|TRBV10-3|-|few
CAISEPAAESTDTQYF
TGTGCCATCAGTGAGCCGGCGGCGGAGTCCACAGATACGCAGTATTTT
>TRBJ2-7|TRBV6-5|-|few
CASSSLRWGLSSYEQYF
TGTGCCAGCAGTTCCCTAAGGTGGGGCCTAAGCTCCTACGAGCAGTACTTC
>TRBJ2-1|TRBV4-3|-|-
CASSQDLTDYNEQFF
TGCGCCAGCAGCCAAGATTTAACAGACTACAATGAGCAGTTCTTC
>TRBJ1-5|TRBV6-2/TRBV6-3|-|few
CASSNAENRVSQPQHF
TGTGCCAGCAGTAACGCCGAAAACAGGGTGAGTCAGCCCCAGCATTTT
>TRBJ2-3|TRBV7-3|TRBD2|-
CASSPTLAGATDTQFF
TGTGCCAGCAGCCCCACACTAGCGGGGGCTACAGATACGCAGTTTTTT
>TRBJ1-2|TRBV27|TRBD1|few
CASSFSTGSYGYTF
TGTGCCAGCAGTTTTTCGACAGGGTCGTATGGCTACACCTTC
>TRBJ1-1|TRBV5-1|TRBD1|-
CASALGDSTPAFF
TGCGCCAGCGCCCTCGGGGACAGCACTCCAGCTTTCTTT
>TRBJ1-3|TRBV6-5|TRBD1|few
CATWTGSGNTIYF
TGTGCCACGTGGACAGGGTCTGGAAACACCATATATTTT
>TRBJ2-6|TRBV11-2|-|-
CASTRREVNVLTF
TGTGCCAGCACCCGACGGGAAGTCAACGTCCTGACTTTC
>TRBJ2-1|TRBV16|-|few
CASSQSPWVISSYNEQFF
TGTGCCAGCAGCCAATCGCCCTGGGTGATTAGCTCCTACAATGAGCAGTTCTTC
>TRBJ1-2|TRBV7-9|TRBD1|-
CASSATGQGAWHGYTF
TGTGCCAGCAGCGCCACGGGACAGGGGGCCTGGCATGGCTACACCTTC
>TRBJ1-4|TRBV4-1|TRBD1|-
CASSQGDRRLVTATNEKLFF
TGCGCCAGCAGCCAAGGGGACAGGCGCCTAGTAACTGCAACTAATGAAAAACTGTTTTTT
>TRBJ2-4|TRBV10-3|-|few
CAISEDGPSADIQYF
TGTGCCATCAGTGAGGACGGTCCGAGTGCGGACATTCAGTACTTC
>TRBJ1-2|TRBV19|TRBD1|few
CASSIRDRRIEGGYTF
TGTGCCAGTAGTATCCGGGACAGACGAATAGAAGGTGGCTACACCTTC
>TRBJ2-1|TRBV6-1|-|-
CASSDRVRLVMGEQFF
TGTGCCAGCAGTGATAGGGTCCGACTAGTGATGGGTGAGCAGTTCTTC
>TRBJ1-2|TRBV30|TRBD1|-
CAWTHRGTNYGYTF
TGTGCCTGGACTCACAGGGGGACCAACTATGGCTACACCTTC
>TRBJ2-3|TRBV2|TRBD1|once
CASSEGTGARDTQYF
TGTGCCAGCAGTGAGGGGACAGGCGCTAGAGATACGCAGTATTTT
>TRBJ2-3|TRBV20-1|TRBD1|few
CSAEQGATDTQYF
TGCAGTGCTGAACAGGGGGCAACAGATACGCAGTATTTT
>TRBJ2-2|TRBV2|TRBD2|few
CASNPSGPHTGELFF
TGTGCCAGCAACCCTAGCGGGCCTCACACCGGGGAGCTGTTTTTT
>TRBJ1-5|TRBV6-4|-|-
CASSPPRENSNQPQHF
TGTGCCAGCAGTCCCCCTCGGGAAAATAGCAATCAGCCCCAGCATTTT
>TRBJ1-3|TRBV30|-|-
CAWSVLGNTIYF
TGTGCCTGGAGTGTACTTGGAAACACCATATATTTT
>TRBJ2-3|TRBV6-2/TRBV6-3|-|-
CASSYWLAVSDTQYF
TGTGCCAGCAGTTACTGGCTAGCCGTTTCAGATACGCAGTATTTT
>TRBJ1-3|TRBV20-1|-|-
CSAREGPDSGNTIYF
TGCAGTGCTAGAGAGGGTCCCGACTCTGGAAACACCATATATTTT
>TRBJ2-5|TRBV9|-|-
CASSVARGETQYF
TGTGCCAGCAGCGTAGCAAGGGGAGAGACCCAGTACTTC
>TRBJ2-1|TRBV19|TRBD1|few
CASSTLPGQGKSVF
TGTGCCAGTAGTACCCTCCCCGGACAGGGCAAGTCTGTCTTC
>TRBJ1-1|TRBV7-9|-|few
CASSLPRSGDTEAFF
TGTGCCAGCAGCTTGCCGAGGTCTGGGGACACTGAAGCTTTCTTT
>TRBJ2-6|TRBV29-1|TRBD1|few
CSVNTGDSGANVLTF
TGCAGCGTAAATACAGGGGACTCTGGGGCCAACGTCCTGACTTTC
>TRBJ1-1|TRBV27|TRBD1|few
CASSYTGVSTEAFF
TGTGCCAGCAGTTACACAGGGGTGTCCACTGAAGCTTTCTTT
>TRBJ2-3|TRBV27|-|few
CASSFRVWDEDTQYF
TGTGCCAGCAGTTTCAGGGTATGGGACGAAGATACGCAGTATTTT
>TRBJ2-4|TRBV7-9|-|many
CASSPSRGGSKNIQYF
TGTGCCAGCAGCCCTTCGAGAGGGGGATCCAAAAACATTCAGTACTTC
>TRBJ1-2|TRBV20-1|TRBD1|-
CSARYRDREVSGYGYTF
TGCAGTGCTAGGTACCGGGACAGGGAGGTTTCAGGCTATGGCTACACCTTC
>TRBJ2-1|TRBV20-1|-|many
CSARYGGGYLNYNEQFF
TGCAGTGCTAGATATGGGGGTGGTTACCTAAACTATAATGAGCAGTTCTTC
>TRBJ2-3|TRBV6-5|TRBD2|-
CASSGLAGTDTQYF
TGTGCCAGCAGCGGACTAGCCGGGACAGATACGCAGTATTTT
>TRBJ1-6|TRBV5-4|TRBD1|-
CASSLKGAASPLHF
TGTGCCAGCAGCTTAAAGGGGGCAGCTTCACCCCTCCACTTT
>TRBJ2-7|TRBV4-3|TRBD2|many
CASSPGGGDYEQYF
TGCGCCAGCAGCCCGGGCGGGGGGGACTACGAGCAGTACTTC
>TRBJ2-2|TRBV5-4|-|-
CASSGSRATGELFF
TGTGCCAGCAGCGGAAGCCGGGCTACCGGGGAGCTGTTTTTT